This is a list of T cell receptor beta chains from one sample in a study of CD8 T cells in Susac syndrome. TCRdb re-analysed the immunoSEQ multiplex PCR reads in MiXCR, keeping a single row per CDR3 protein. The table has approximately 160,000 distinct CDR3 sequences, approximately 93% seen once; the top ten hold around 0.097%. Sequenced material: CD4+ T cells from PBMCs. The receptors here all came from a human donor with multiple sclerosis. Each CDR3 is given with its conserved first and last residue. The D gene is left open where the match is weak. Only part of the rows carry a size: once, few, many, or a class if the clone is expanded.

d_gene: TRBD1; len: 15; abundance: .; v_gene: TRBV3-1; j_gene: TRBJ1-2; CDR3aa: CASSPRPGQGYGYTF; CDR3nt: TGTGCCAGCAGCCCCCGACCGGGACAGGGCTATGGCTACACCTTC
d_gene: .; len: 14; abundance: .; v_gene: TRBV2; j_gene: TRBJ1-2; CDR3aa: CASSEGDRGYGYTF; CDR3nt: TGTGCCAGCAGTGAAGGCGACCGGGGCTATGGCTACACCTTC
d_gene: .; len: 16; abundance: .; v_gene: TRBV7-9; j_gene: TRBJ1-5; CDR3aa: CASSFSVGRNNQPQHF; CDR3nt: TGTGCCAGCAGCTTCAGTGTCGGACGGAACAATCAGCCCCAGCATTTT
d_gene: TRBD1; len: 15; abundance: .; v_gene: TRBV11-2; j_gene: TRBJ2-5; CDR3aa: CASSLGDRERETQYF; CDR3nt: TGTGCCAGCAGCTTAGGCGACAGGGAAAGAGAGACCCAGTACTTC
d_gene: TRBD2; len: 17; abundance: .; v_gene: TRBV7-2; j_gene: TRBJ2-1; CDR3aa: CASSAGLAGGAPNEQFF; CDR3nt: TGTGCCAGCAGCGCGGGACTAGCGGGGGGAGCCCCAAATGAGCAGTTCTTC
d_gene: .; len: 13; abundance: .; v_gene: TRBV19; j_gene: TRBJ2-7; CDR3aa: CASSIDRAGEQYF; CDR3nt: TGTGCCAGTAGTATAGACAGGGCTGGTGAGCAGTACTTC
d_gene: .; len: 16; abundance: .; v_gene: TRBV6-5; j_gene: TRBJ2-6; CDR3aa: CASSFTTSGGANVLTF; CDR3nt: TGTGCCAGCAGTTTCACCACTTCGGGCGGGGCCAACGTCCTGACTTTC
d_gene: .; len: 11; abundance: .; v_gene: TRBV20-1; j_gene: TRBJ1-1; CDR3aa: CSSKLPGGAFF; CDR3nt: TGCAGTTCCAAGCTCCCAGGTGGGGCTTTCTTT
d_gene: TRBD1; len: 13; abundance: .; v_gene: TRBV11-2; j_gene: TRBJ2-7; CDR3aa: CASRGTGGREQYF; CDR3nt: TGTGCCAGCAGAGGGACAGGTGGTAGGGAGCAGTACTTC
d_gene: .; len: 14; abundance: .; v_gene: TRBV10-3; j_gene: TRBJ2-2; CDR3aa: CAITHSEYTGELFF; CDR3nt: TGTGCCATCACGCACAGTGAATACACCGGGGAGCTGTTTTTT
d_gene: TRBD1; len: 15; abundance: .; v_gene: TRBV5-1; j_gene: TRBJ2-1; CDR3aa: CASSLGDSTSNEQFF; CDR3nt: TGCGCCAGCAGCTTGGGGGACAGCACTAGCAATGAGCAGTTCTTC
d_gene: .; len: 12; abundance: .; v_gene: TRBV7-2; j_gene: TRBJ2-7; CDR3aa: CASSSGAYEQYF; CDR3nt: TGTGCCAGCTCATCGGGGGCCTACGAGCAGTACTTC
d_gene: TRBD1; len: 12; abundance: few; v_gene: TRBV30; j_gene: TRBJ2-7; CDR3aa: CAWRQGAYEQYF; CDR3nt: TGTGCCTGGAGACAGGGGGCTTACGAGCAGTACTTC
d_gene: .; len: 16; abundance: once; v_gene: TRBV28; j_gene: TRBJ1-5; CDR3aa: CASSLYWGDSNQPQHF; CDR3nt: TGTGCCAGCAGTTTATATTGGGGGGATAGCAATCAGCCCCAGCATTTT
d_gene: .; len: 11; abundance: .; v_gene: TRBV28; j_gene: TRBJ1-2; CDR3aa: CASNGVGGYTF; CDR3nt: TGTGCCAGCAACGGGGTCGGGGGCTACACCTTC
d_gene: .; len: 11; abundance: .; v_gene: TRBV6-5; j_gene: TRBJ1-5; CDR3aa: CASGDREPQHF; CDR3nt: TGTGCCAGCGGAGACCGTGAGCCCCAGCATTTT
d_gene: .; len: 13; abundance: .; v_gene: TRBV20-1; j_gene: TRBJ1-1; CDR3aa: CSAQGHLNTEAFF; CDR3nt: TGCAGTGCACAGGGACACCTAAACACTGAAGCTTTCTTT
d_gene: .; len: 15; abundance: .; v_gene: TRBV3-1; j_gene: TRBJ2-7; CDR3aa: CASSQDFAGLDEQYF; CDR3nt: TGTGCCAGCAGCCAAGACTTTGCAGGGTTGGACGAGCAGTACTTC
d_gene: .; len: 13; abundance: .; v_gene: TRBV7-9; j_gene: TRBJ2-7; CDR3aa: CASSSDATYEQYF; CDR3nt: TGTGCCAGCAGCTCGGACGCCACCTACGAGCAGTACTTC
d_gene: TRBD2; len: 16; abundance: .; v_gene: TRBV9; j_gene: TRBJ2-7; CDR3aa: CASSATSGGISYEQYF; CDR3nt: TGTGCCAGCAGCGCGACTAGCGGGGGGATCTCCTACGAGCAGTACTTC
d_gene: .; len: 12; abundance: .; v_gene: TRBV10-3; j_gene: TRBJ2-5; CDR3aa: CAIGGTEETQYF; CDR3nt: TGTGCCATCGGGGGGACAGAAGAGACCCAGTACTTC
d_gene: TRBD1; len: 16; abundance: .; v_gene: TRBV9; j_gene: TRBJ1-6; CDR3aa: CASSVEVGDRGSPLHF; CDR3nt: TGTGCCAGCAGCGTAGAGGTAGGGGACAGAGGATCACCCCTCCACTTT
d_gene: .; len: 14; abundance: .; v_gene: TRBV18; j_gene: TRBJ2-3; CDR3aa: CASSPAQTGDTQYF; CDR3nt: TGTGCCAGCTCACCAGCCCAAACGGGAGATACGCAGTATTTT
d_gene: .; len: 14; abundance: .; v_gene: TRBV9; j_gene: TRBJ2-5; CDR3aa: CASSVAPREETQYF; CDR3nt: TGTGCCAGCAGCGTAGCCCCGAGAGAAGAGACCCAGTACTTC
d_gene: TRBD1; len: 16; abundance: .; v_gene: TRBV28; j_gene: TRBJ2-3; CDR3aa: CASVVRGQGLTDTQYF; CDR3nt: TGTGCCAGCGTCGTAAGAGGACAGGGGCTCACAGATACGCAGTATTTT
d_gene: .; len: 13; abundance: .; v_gene: TRBV7-2; j_gene: TRBJ1-5; CDR3aa: CASSLAYNQPQHF; CDR3nt: TGTGCCAGCAGCCTGGCGTACAATCAGCCCCAGCATTTT
d_gene: .; len: 15; abundance: .; v_gene: TRBV30; j_gene: TRBJ2-2; CDR3aa: CAWGTRRKNTGELFF; CDR3nt: TGTGCCTGGGGAACCCGACGGAAGAACACCGGGGAGCTGTTTTTT
d_gene: .; len: 14; abundance: .; v_gene: TRBV7-9; j_gene: TRBJ2-5; CDR3aa: CASSTDILPETQYF; CDR3nt: TGTGCCAGCAGCACGGACATCCTCCCAGAGACCCAGTACTTC
d_gene: TRBD2; len: 15; abundance: .; v_gene: TRBV3-1; j_gene: TRBJ2-3; CDR3aa: CASSLSSAGGDTQYF; CDR3nt: TGTGCCAGCAGCCTATCGTCAGCGGGAGGGGATACGCAGTATTTT
d_gene: TRBD2; len: 14; abundance: .; v_gene: TRBV7-2; j_gene: TRBJ2-4; CDR3aa: CASSYGSREAIQYF; CDR3nt: TGTGCCAGCAGCTACGGATCGCGGGAGGCCATTCAGTACTTC
d_gene: .; len: 14; abundance: .; v_gene: TRBV19; j_gene: TRBJ2-2; CDR3aa: CASSPGPVAGELFF; CDR3nt: TGTGCCAGTTCCCCGGGACCCGTTGCCGGGGAGCTGTTTTTT
d_gene: TRBD2; len: 19; abundance: few; v_gene: TRBV7-2; j_gene: TRBJ2-3; CDR3aa: CASSPTALAGGLSTDTQYF; CDR3nt: TGTGCCAGCAGCCCCACCGCCCTAGCGGGAGGGTTAAGCACAGATACGCAGTATTTT
d_gene: .; len: 18; abundance: once; v_gene: TRBV20-1; j_gene: TRBJ1-5; CDR3aa: CSARGPGRVPGVGSPQHF; CDR3nt: TGCAGTGCTAGAGGTCCGGGACGGGTGCCCGGTGTTGGTTCGCCCCAGCATTTT
d_gene: .; len: 14; abundance: few; v_gene: TRBV18; j_gene: TRBJ2-7; CDR3aa: CASSPVSLSYEQYF; CDR3nt: TGTGCCAGCTCACCCGTTTCCCTCTCCTACGAGCAGTACTTC
d_gene: TRBD2; len: 15; abundance: .; v_gene: TRBV20-1; j_gene: TRBJ2-3; CDR3aa: CSPGTSGGITDTQYF; CDR3nt: TGCAGTCCCGGGACTAGCGGGGGGATTACAGATACGCAGTATTTT
d_gene: .; len: 15; abundance: .; v_gene: TRBV7-2; j_gene: TRBJ2-1; CDR3aa: CASSLGFAGRNEQFF; CDR3nt: TGTGCCAGCAGCTTAGGTTTCGCGGGCCGGAATGAGCAGTTCTTC
d_gene: TRBD2; len: 18; abundance: .; v_gene: TRBV4-3; j_gene: TRBJ2-1; CDR3aa: CASSQDRLREGSYNEQFF; CDR3nt: TGCGCCAGCAGCCAAGATCGGCTGCGGGAGGGCTCCTACAATGAGCAGTTCTTC
d_gene: .; len: 15; abundance: .; v_gene: TRBV6-1; j_gene: TRBJ1-4; CDR3aa: CASSVLSGDGEKLFF; CDR3nt: TGTGCCAGCAGTGTCCTATCCGGGGATGGTGAAAAACTGTTTTTT
d_gene: .; len: 13; abundance: .; v_gene: TRBV7-2; j_gene: TRBJ2-5; CDR3aa: CASSIQGQETQYF; CDR3nt: TGTGCCAGCAGCATTCAGGGCCAAGAGACCCAGTACTTC
d_gene: .; len: 13; abundance: .; v_gene: TRBV4-3; j_gene: TRBJ2-7; CDR3aa: CASSQDRGYEQYF; CDR3nt: TGCGCCAGCAGCCAAGATAGGGGGTACGAGCAGTACTTC
d_gene: .; len: 14; abundance: .; v_gene: TRBV30; j_gene: TRBJ1-5; CDR3aa: CAWSPGGRMRPQHF; CDR3nt: TGTGCCTGGAGCCCCGGGGGGAGGATGCGGCCCCAGCATTTT
d_gene: .; len: 12; abundance: .; v_gene: TRBV5-1; j_gene: TRBJ2-1; CDR3aa: CASSLGTGEQFF; CDR3nt: TGCGCCAGCAGCTTGGGTACCGGCGAGCAGTTCTTC
d_gene: .; len: 11; abundance: once; v_gene: TRBV6-6; j_gene: TRBJ2-1; CDR3aa: CASVNYNEQFF; CDR3nt: TGTGCCAGCGTGAACTACAATGAGCAGTTCTTC
d_gene: .; len: 16; abundance: .; v_gene: TRBV5-1; j_gene: TRBJ2-1; CDR3aa: CASSLQPGSSYNEQFF; CDR3nt: TGCGCCAGCAGCTTACAACCCGGGTCCTCCTACAATGAGCAGTTCTTC
d_gene: .; len: 13; abundance: .; v_gene: TRBV19; j_gene: TRBJ1-5; CDR3aa: CASSGQPNQPQHF; CDR3nt: TGTGCCAGTAGTGGACAGCCCAATCAGCCCCAGCATTTT